The sequence of this TCR beta chain was determined in a study of circulating CD8 cells and anti-PD-1 response in melanoma. The study, taken as a whole, reports: Peptide assays on expanded sorted subsets replaced tumor-based reactivity testing. Diversity ranked highest in DNEG and lowest in TIGIT subsets. Published repertoire comparisons used only baseline and M1 samples from a small cohort with few responders.

The CDR3 runs 13 residues. Germline values: CDR1 LNHDA, CDR2 SQIVND (reference sequence). V dropped 4 bases and J dropped 1 base, with 7 bases sitting between them. From live CD3+CD8+TCRalphabeta+ cells, four PD-1 and/or TIGIT subsets were sorted. TCR libraries were prepared from around 15 ng of total RNA with the QIAseq Immune Repertoire TCR panel. TCRdb processed the reads anew with MiXCR; each CDR3 protein has one entry. The data hold 900 to 1,000 distinct CDR3 sequences, with around 8% observed a single time. Regarding this clonotype: Its matching antigen is unknown.

The source of this sequence is a human donor with melanoma. Sequences were derived from CD8+ T cells from PBMCs, sampled at baseline or after one month of anti-PD-1 therapy (not recorded which). The chain joins TRBV19 to TRBJ1-1, with no clear D. The CDR3 loop is CASSRTPNTEAFF. In nucleotides, the CDR3 is TGTGCCAGTAGTAGAACGCCGAACACTGAAGCTTTCTTT.